This entry lists 14 T cell receptor beta chains sequenced from one sample in a study of blood T cell repertoires in COVID-19. Profiling relied on immunoSEQ multiplex PCR, and the TCRdb table lists in-frame clones only, not all of them. The sample consists of around 190,000 clones, about 81% of them appearing once. The sample comprised PBMCs or T cells enriched from blood (not recorded which). These receptors all come from a man aged 40-50 years who had recovered from COVID-19.

The J gene is TRBJ1-2, the V gene TRBV5-8; possibly TRBD1 for D (5 bases). The CDR3 is 13 amino acids. Germline CDR1 reads SGHTS; CDR2 reads YDEGEE. Trimming shortened V by 1 base and J by 2 bases, and 6 bases separated the two germline ends. CDR3 protein: CASSLQGNYGYTF. For the CDR3, the DNA is TGTGCCAGCAGCTTGCAGGGCAACTATGGCTACACCTTC.

In this sample, this clone turned up once. The rearrangement joins TRBV21-1 to TRBJ1-1; the table assigns TRBD1, which was not confirmed against the DNA. TRBV21-1 is annotated as a pseudogene. The CDR3 consists of 13 residues. CDR3 sequence (DNA): TGTGCCAGCAATCCGGGACACAGCACTGAAGCTTTCTTT. Residues: CASNPGHSTEAFF.

The J gene is TRBJ2-3, the V gene TRBV5-6; TRBD1 agrees at 8 bases. The CDR3 consists of 15 residues. CDR1 is SGHDT, CDR2 YYEEEE, per germline. J was trimmed by 5 bases and V by 0 bases; bases with no gene match: 5. DNA for the CDR3: TGTGCCAGCAGCTTGGCGGGACAGGTTGGAGATACGCAGTATTTT. The encoded protein is CASSLAGQVGDTQYF.

The chain couples TRBV12-3 or TRBV12-4 to TRBJ1-2, with a possible D match to TRBD1 (5 bases). V was shortened by 5 bases and J by 3 bases, with 10 bases between the two germline ends. CDR3 length: 13 residues. DNA for the CDR3: TGTGCCAGCAGTATTTCCAGGGACTATGGCTACACCTTC. Its protein product is CASSISRDYGYTF.

This chain links TRBV7-6 with TRBJ2-3; possibly TRBD1 for D (6 bases). The germline V and J ends were trimmed by 1 base and 8 bases, with 16 bases remaining between them. The CDR3 covers 15 residues. CDR1 and CDR2 from the germline V gene are SGHVS and FNYEAQ. DNA for the CDR3: TGTGCCAGCAGCTTAGGAGACAGGCCGGGATCTACGCAGTATTTT. It specifies CASSLGDRPGSTQYF.

V is TRBV6-1 and J is TRBJ2-5; 7 bases are a match to TRBD2. V lost 2 bases to trimming and J lost 5 bases; unmatched junction nucleotides: 5. The CDR3 contains 14 residues. Per germline, CDR1 MNHNS and CDR2 SASEGT. CDR3 in amino acids: CASSESGMGETQYF. CDR3 in DNA: TGTGCCAGCAGTGAAAGCGGGATGGGGGAGACCCAGTACTTC.

This chain links TRBV3-1 (or the pseudogene TRBV3-2) with TRBJ1-3; the D gene is possibly TRBD1 (5 bases). Deletions cut 1 base from V and 4 bases from J, with 11 bases between. This CDR3 region has 15 residues. From germline, CDR1 is LGHDT and CDR2 YNNKEL (reference sequence). CDR3 nucleotide sequence: TGTGCCAGCAGCCAAGGGACACTCGAGGGAAACACCATATATTTT. It specifies CASSQGTLEGNTIYF.

This clone has a single count. The chain couples TRBV2 to TRBJ1-6, with TRBD1 matching 7 bases. V lost 6 bases and J lost 3; bases outside the gene matches: 5. Germline values: CDR1 SNHLY, CDR2 FYNNEI. The CDR3 is 15 residues long. Here the CDR3 DNA reads TGTGCCAGCAGGGGGACAGACAACTATAATTCACCCCTCCACTTT. The encoded protein is CASRGTDNYNSPLHF.

In its sample, this clone was seen a few times. The DNA for the CDR3 is TGTGCCAGCAGCCTTGGACTAGCGGCGAACACCGGGGAGCTGTTTTTT. Encoded protein: CASSLGLAANTGELFF. J is TRBJ2-2 and V is TRBV3-1 (or the pseudogene TRBV3-2), with 10 bases aligning to TRBD2. Looked up from germline, CDR1 is LGHDT and CDR2 is YNNKEL (reference sequence). V dropped 4 bases and J dropped 0; count of bases not matched to a gene: 2. The length of the CDR3 is 16 residues.

This clone was counted between two and nine times. The gene calls are TRBV18 and TRBJ2-7; D ambiguous. The CDR3 has 13 residues. CDR1 is KGHSH and CDR2 is LQKENI in the germline V gene. V was shortened by 5 bases and J by 7 bases, with 15 bases between the two germline ends. CDR3 nucleotide sequence: TGTGCCAGCTCATTCAGATATTCGGGTGAGCAGTACTTC. Protein product: CASSFRYSGEQYF.

The chain uses TRBV2 and TRBJ2-2, with a possible D match to TRBD1 (6 bases). Germline V lookup: CDR1 SNHLY, CDR2 FYNNEI. Trimming removed 4 bases from V and 11 bases from J, with 14 bases in between. The CDR3 runs 13 residues. As DNA, the CDR3 is TGTGCCAGCAGTGGGGACAAGAGGTTAGAGCTGTTTTTT. Its protein is CASSGDKRLELFF.

This chain links TRBV29-1 with TRBJ2-7; TRBD2 might be the D (5 bases). Germline CDR1 SQVTM, CDR2 ANQGSEA. There are 12 residues in the CDR3. Trimming shortened V by 4 bases and J by 0 bases, and 7 bases separated the two germline ends. The CDR3 bases are TGCAGCGTTGTGACTAACTCCTACGAGCAGTACTTC. Encoded protein: CSVVTNSYEQYF.

The CDR3 nucleotides read TGTGCCAGCAGTTCAAGGGACTGGGGGGAGACCCAGTACTTC. It translates to CASSSRDWGETQYF. J is TRBJ2-5 and V is TRBV27, with D perhaps matching TRBD2 (6 bases). With 4 bases removed from V and 5 bases from J, the gap between germline ends came to 14 bases. The germline V gene encodes CDR1 MNHEY and CDR2 SMNVEV (reference sequence). The CDR3 extends over 14 amino acids.

In this sample, this clone turned up a few times. This CDR3 is CASSQGSGTEAFF. The CDR3, as DNA: TGTGCCAGCAGCCAAGGTTCGGGTACTGAAGCTTTCTTT. This chain uses TRBV4-2 with TRBJ1-1; D not certain. The CDR3 sequence is 13 residues long. Between the trimmed V and J ends, which lost 1 base and 5 bases, there was a span of 8 bases. Germline CDR1 is LGHNA and CDR2 is YNFKEQ.